This TCR beta chain was retrieved from a study of T cell responses to AZD1222 COVID-19 vaccine. Study conclusions and caveats: Along spike, vaccine-associated CD4 TCRs were found throughout, with dominance at 160-218 and 743-854. A rise in Spike-specific TCR breadth and depth followed two AZD1222 doses. Among the donors, most were white British and more were female, and clonal diversity was possibly underestimated. Without day 14 samples, only post-peak T cell repertoires were studied.

As to this clone: Its antigen is unknown.

The CDR3 has 13 amino acids. The V and J ends lost 7 bases and 7 bases, in that order; junction bases with no gene match: 2. From germline, CDR1 is KGHDR and CDR2 SFDVKD. TCRdb keeps only in-frame clones here, not all; method: immunoSEQ multiplex PCR. Here the sample spans approximately 110,000 clones, around 90% being singletons. This TCR was recovered from an adult in good health. The V gene is TRBV24-1, the J gene TRBJ2-2; 10 bases agree with TRBD1. Sequenced here: peripheral blood, sampled on day 0 of AZD1222 vaccination. CDR3 region: CATRDRGVGELFF. In nucleotides, the CDR3 is TGTGCCACCAGGGACAGGGGGGTCGGGGAGCTGTTTTTT.